One and the same sample provided the 10 T cell receptor beta chains below, sequenced in a study of cytomegalovirus exposure and HLA in healthy donors. The PCR employed 60 Vbeta primers together with 13 Jbeta primers. The assay was immunoSEQ multiplex PCR, and TCRdb's table has in-frame clones only and misses some. The profile shows 80,000 or so clones, around three quarters of them singletons. The sample was PBMCs. These receptors were obtained from a male donor in good health and CMV-seropositive.

The CDR3 DNA is TGTGCCAGCATCAGCCGGACTAGCGGGGGGTACGAGCAGTACTTC. It specifies CASISRTSGGYEQYF. This rearrangement joins TRBV2 to TRBJ2-7; 14 nucleotides agree with TRBD2. From germline, CDR1 is SNHLY and CDR2 FYNNEI. Trimming cost V 7 bases and J 4 bases; bases outside gene matches: 6. The CDR3 extends over 15 amino acids. Variable domain in full (rest from reference TRBV2 and TRBJ2-7): EPEVTQTPSHQVTQMGQEVILRCVPISNHLYFYWYRQILGQKVEFLVSFYNNEISEKSEIFDDQFSVERPDGSNFTLKIRSTKLEDSAMYFCASISRTSGGYEQYFGPGTRLTVT.

The chain employs TRBV6-1 and TRBJ2-7, with D maybe TRBD2 (5 bases). This CDR3 spans 15 amino acids. The V end was cut by 4 bases, the J end by 6 bases, with 19 bases between. The germline V gene has CDR1 MNHNS and CDR2 SASEGT. CDR3 amino acids: CASSGGIHPPREQYF. CDR3 sequence (DNA): TGTGCCAGCAGTGGAGGGATACATCCACCGCGCGAGCAGTACTTC.

The rearrangement joins TRBV27 to TRBJ1-1, with D possibly being TRBD1 (5 bases). This CDR3 region has 13 residues. Trimming shortened V by 6 bases and J by 1 base, and 9 bases separated the two germline ends. Germline values: CDR1 MNHEY, CDR2 SMNVEV (reference sequence). In DNA, the CDR3 is TGTGCCAGCAGCGACAGCTCGAACACTGAAGCTTTCTTT. Its protein product is CASSDSSNTEAFF.

The chain is built from TRBV10-3 and TRBJ2-7; tentatively, D is TRBD2 (5 bases). Trimming shortened V by 3 bases and J by 6 bases, and 12 bases separated the two germline ends. Germline lookup yields CDR1 ENHRY and CDR2 SYGVKD. This CDR3 contains 13 residues. The CDR3 coding sequence is TGTGCCATCAGTGAAGACACTAGGTGCGAGCAGTACTTC. Its protein is CAISEDTRCEQYF.

The genes are TRBV10-2 and TRBJ2-3; TRBD2 aligns across 8 bases. Losses at the gene ends were 7 bases for V and 3 bases for J; bases not matched to a gene: 12. The CDR3 is 16 amino acids. The V gene's germline CDR1 is WSHSY and CDR2 SAAADI. CDR3 amino acids: CASKGAAGGGTDTQYF. CDR3 in DNA: TGCGCCAGCAAAGGAGCTGCGGGCGGGGGGACAGATACGCAGTATTTT.

V and J are TRBV29-1 and TRBJ2-1; the D gene is possibly TRBD1 (6 bases). Germline CDR1 reads SQVTM; CDR2 reads ANQGSEA. The CDR3 consists of 11 residues. V lost 4 bases to trimming and J lost 8 bases, with 9 bases between them. The CDR3 region has the DNA TGCAGCGTTGGGGGGCTAGATGAGCAGTTCTTC. It is translated as CSVGGLDEQFF.

The CDR3 spells CASSPPGEGYNEQFF. CDR3 DNA: TGTGCCAGCTCCCCCCCCGGCGAGGGTTACAATGAGCAGTTCTTC. The chain recombines TRBV18 with TRBJ2-1, with D perhaps matching TRBD2 (5 bases). The germline V gene encodes CDR1 KGHSH and CDR2 LQKENI. The CDR3 loop spans 15 amino acids. V was pared by 6 bases and J by 4 bases, with 16 bases between.

About this clone itself: One end of the junction fails to match germline, which may point to a read error. This chain links TRBV20-1 with TRBJ1-1, with D uncertain. This CDR3 contains 11 residues. Germline V gene data show CDR1 as DFQATT and CDR2 as SNEGSKA (reference sequence). The CDR3 sequence: CSAKSNSEAFF. In DNA form, the CDR3 reads TGCAGTGCTAAATCGAACTCTGAAGCTTTCTTT.

This clone was detected only a few times. CDR3 nucleotide sequence: TGTGCCAGCGCCATTCGGGGGGCCCCCTACAATGAGCAGTTCTTC. This codes for CASAIRGAPYNEQFF. V usage is TRBV11-2 and J usage is TRBJ2-1, with a weak D call TRBD2 (7 bases). This CDR3 has 15 amino acids. V dropped 8 bases and J dropped 2 bases, with 16 bases sitting between them. The germline CDR1 and CDR2 sequences are SGHAT and FQNNGV.

The chain carries TRBV19 and TRBJ2-7; 8 bases are shared with TRBD1. Per the germline V gene, CDR1 is LNHDA and CDR2 is SQIVND (reference sequence). The CDR3 spans 14 residues. Germline trimming cut 4 bases from V and 5 bases from J; bases unmatched to any gene: 7. The CDR3 coding sequence is TGTGCCAGTAGTAGAGCAGGGGGCCGGAACGAGCAGTACTTC. Translating gives CASSRAGGRNEQYF.